This T cell receptor (beta chain) was documented in a study of blood T cell repertoires in COVID-19 (dated by TCRdb to the early 2020s). Broadly, across the study: The collaborator samples originated in the United States, Italy and Spain and spanned the acute and convalescent phases of COVID-19. A de-identified subject ID, COVID-19 status, age in years and sex were almost always included in the sample metadata. Deeply sampled blood TCRbeta repertoires from subjects exposed to, actively infected with, or recovered from COVID-19 were included in the dataset. The prospective study material was composed of cDNA or gDNA derived from T cells, B-cell-depleted T cells, or PBMCs. The repertoires were released in a freely available public database meant as a resource for research on the immune response to SARS-CoV-2. Where HLA class I and class II types were available, the types were taken from metadata supplied by the sample provider, not from assay-based typing. Samples came from the ongoing ImmuneRACE study (first 160 participants) plus 1,254 subjects from 6 global collaborators.

TCRbeta CDR3 regions were amplified from genomic DNA by means of the immunoSEQ Assay, a bias-controlled multiplex PCR. Per the authors' processing: Nucleated cell counts per sample were estimated from amplification of reference gene primers within the assay. To quantify the absolute abundance of each unique TCRbeta CDR3 rearrangement, sequence reads were collapsed and filtered. For each sample, productive Simpson clonality was calculated as the square root of Simpson's diversity index over productive rearrangements. The immuneACCESS repertoire file appears here via TCRdb, limited to in-frame rearrangements. These files lack a portion of the clones; in checked studies, under half of the deficit traces to unresolved V genes, and the cause of the others is not known. Clonal size and the V and J genes are those of that table, whereas D and trimming came from the DNA. This sample is represented by about 280,000 clones; around 82% of them were singletons. The ten biggest clones cover 8% to 10% of the sample.

At the junction V is shortened by 4 bases and J by 3 bases, with 16 bases in between. The germline V gene (reference sequence) gives CDR1 as SGHNT and CDR2 as YYREEE. Its CDR3 holds 15 amino acids, cysteine through phenylalanine. Only the CDR3 portion is preserved as DNA: 45 bases, with reading frame beginning at the first base. Samples from volunteer blood donors who had recovered from COVID-19 were contributed by a second Seattle source. Each collaborating institution followed its own protocols to collect whole blood in K2EDTA tubes. For TCRbeta analysis, collaborators shipped samples as frozen whole blood, isolated PBMCs, or DNA extracted from either of those sample types. Regarding this clone: This clone's antigen is unknown. Base quality data are lacking; no much larger clone is found one base away.

Paper-wide results and their limitations: How much clinical and demographic metadata was included differed by source and by participant, and the metadata was provided uncurated.

In this chain, TRBV5-4 is recombined with TRBJ1-2, with the D gene call left open. Material: peripheral blood. The clonotype comes from a woman between 45 and 65 years old who had recovered from COVID-19. The CDR3 amino acid sequence is: CASSTEILRDYGYTF. DNA sequence: TGTGCCAGCAGCACGGAGATCCTACGGGACTATGGCTACACCTTC.